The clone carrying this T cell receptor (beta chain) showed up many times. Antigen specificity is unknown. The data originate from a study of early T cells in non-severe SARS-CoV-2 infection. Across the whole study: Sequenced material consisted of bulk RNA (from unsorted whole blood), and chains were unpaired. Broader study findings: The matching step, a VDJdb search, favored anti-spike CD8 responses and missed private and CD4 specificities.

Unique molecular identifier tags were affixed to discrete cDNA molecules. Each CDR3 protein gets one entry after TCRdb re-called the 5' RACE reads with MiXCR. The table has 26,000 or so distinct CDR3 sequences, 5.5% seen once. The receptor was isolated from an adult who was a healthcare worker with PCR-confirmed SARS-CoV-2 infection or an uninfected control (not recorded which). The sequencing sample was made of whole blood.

The DNA of the CDR3 is TGTGCCAGCAGTGAGAGGGAGACCCAGTACTTC. Translation: CASSERETQYF. The chain recombines TRBV7-2 with TRBJ2-5; D ambiguous. Germline V gene data show CDR1 as SGHTA and CDR2 as FQGNSA. This CDR3 is 11 amino acids long. Trimming took off 6 bases at V and 5 bases at J, with 7 bases between the two ends.